This record covers a single T cell receptor beta chain. This clone's antigen is unknown. It has no much larger one-base neighbor in the sample; base qualities were not kept. V lost 4 bases and J lost 3 bases, and the count of bases not matched to a germline gene is 2. The CDR3 goes from the cysteine to the phenylalanine over 15 residues. Solely the CDR3 DNA is kept, with 45 bases framed from the first base. CDR1 MDHEN and CDR2 SYDVKM were looked up in the germline V gene. The treatment or condition label on this specimen signifies: in vitro stimulation with specific CMV peptide epitopes to enrich CMV-specific T cells. These data are taken from a study of T cell repertoires in cytomegalovirus infection (dated by TCRdb to between 2018 and 2021). Describing the broader study: Alongside well-studied HLA-B-restricted epitopes, the peptide stimulations were aimed at recently identified HLA-C-restricted CMV epitopes, whose presentation resists viral immunomodulation. Donor HLA type was relevant to the analysis, as public TCR beta signatures indicated carriage of CMV infection together with the matching HLA type. The paper's findings and limits, for the study overall: In both this cohort and an independent roughly 350-donor cohort, the cumulative frequency of public TCR beta family members distinguished carriers of CMV infection plus the relevant HLA type. The ex vivo response was dominated by HLA-C-restricted CMV-specific TCR beta clonotypes, which also provided the single most frequent clonotype in two of eight donors.

Data came from an Illumina HiSeq 1500. The public reads were reanalyzed by TCRdb: fastp trimming at Q25, MiXCR alignment, in-frame beta chains only. Each CDR3 protein appears once, grouped with its most common genes and DNA. This sample is represented by approximately 500,000 distinct CDR3 sequences; more than 30% of them were singletons. The top ten hold 17% of the sample. The sequence joins TRBV28 to TRBJ2-1; 11 bases in the junction line up with TRBD2. The material sequenced was cultured PBMCs, taken from culture after CMV antigen stimulation. The source is a human donor in good health (CMV status not recorded). Some clones in this sample may be carry-over from other donors' samples. The DNA sequence is given as TGTGCCAGCAGTTCGACTAGCGGGGACTACAATGAGCAGTTCTTC. The translation is CASSSTSGDYNEQFF. Supplemented by the reference TRBV28 and TRBJ2-1 proteins around the CDR3, the complete variable domain is DVKVTQSSRYLVKRTGEKVFLECVQDMDHENMFWYRQDPGLGLRLIYFSYDVKMKEKGDIPEGYSVSREKKERFSLILESASTNQTSMYLCASSSTSGDYNEQFFGPGTRLTVL.